The sequence of this T cell receptor (beta chain) was determined in a study of blood T cell repertoires in COVID-19. Across the whole study: COVID-19 samples collected from the United States, Italy and Spain covered acute and convalescent phases. Sources were T cells, B-cell-depleted T cells, or PBMCs; the material itself was cDNA or gDNA.

V dropped 7 bases and J dropped 7 bases, with 20 bases sitting between them. This CDR3 has 13 amino acids. CDR1 is SQVTM and CDR2 is ANQGSEA in the germline V gene. Original handling: Reference gene primers were amplified, and this amplification served to estimate nucleated cell counts. TCRdb's table, derived via immunoSEQ multiplex PCR, lists solely in-frame clones and lacks some. The V and J calls and clone size come from that table; D and trimming were worked out from the DNA. Seen here are approximately 100,000 clones, approximately 88% observed once, and the top ten hold under 7.5%. This TCR derives from a woman aged 60 to 75 with acute or convalescent COVID-19. J is TRBJ2-7 and V is TRBV29-1; D possibly corresponds to TRBD1 (6 bases). The specimen sequenced was peripheral blood. CDR3 in DNA: TGCAGCGCTATACAGGGACCCGCCGGGGAGCAGTACTTC. Translating it yields CSAIQGPAGEQYF.